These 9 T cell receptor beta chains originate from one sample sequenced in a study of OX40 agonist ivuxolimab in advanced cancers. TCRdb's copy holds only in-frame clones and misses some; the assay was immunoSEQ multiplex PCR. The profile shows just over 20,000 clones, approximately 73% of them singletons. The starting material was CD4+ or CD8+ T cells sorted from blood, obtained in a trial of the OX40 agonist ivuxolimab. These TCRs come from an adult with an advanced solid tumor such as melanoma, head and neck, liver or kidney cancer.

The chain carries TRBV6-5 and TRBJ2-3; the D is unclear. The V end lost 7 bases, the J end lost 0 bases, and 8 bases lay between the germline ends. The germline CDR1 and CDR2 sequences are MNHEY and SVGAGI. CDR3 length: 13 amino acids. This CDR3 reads CASTRSSTDTQYF. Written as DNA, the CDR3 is TGTGCCAGCACCCGATCTAGCACAGATACGCAGTATTTT.

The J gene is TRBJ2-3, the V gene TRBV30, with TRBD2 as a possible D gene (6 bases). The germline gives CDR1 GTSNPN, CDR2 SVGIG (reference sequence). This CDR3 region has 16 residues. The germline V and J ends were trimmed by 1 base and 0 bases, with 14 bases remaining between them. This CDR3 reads CAWSDWLAGSTDTQYF. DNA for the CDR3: TGTGCCTGGAGTGATTGGTTGGCGGGGAGCACAGATACGCAGTATTTT.

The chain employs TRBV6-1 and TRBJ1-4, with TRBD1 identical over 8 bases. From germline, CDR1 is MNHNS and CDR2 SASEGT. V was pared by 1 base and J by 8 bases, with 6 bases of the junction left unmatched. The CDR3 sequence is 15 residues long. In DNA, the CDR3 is TGTGCCAGCAGTGAAGTATGGGCAGGGGGCGAAAAACTGTTTTTT. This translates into CASSEVWAGGEKLFF.

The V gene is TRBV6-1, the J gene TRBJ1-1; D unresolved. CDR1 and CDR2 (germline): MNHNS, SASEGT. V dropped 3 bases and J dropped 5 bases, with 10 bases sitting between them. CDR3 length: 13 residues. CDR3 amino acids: CASSESGWTEAFF. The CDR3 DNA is TGTGCCAGCAGTGAGTCGGGCTGGACTGAAGCTTTCTTT.

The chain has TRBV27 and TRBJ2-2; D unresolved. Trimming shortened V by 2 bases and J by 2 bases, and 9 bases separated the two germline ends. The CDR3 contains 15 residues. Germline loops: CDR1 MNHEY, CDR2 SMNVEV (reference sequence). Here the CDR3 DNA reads TGTGCCAGCAGTTTAGGCCGACTTAACACCGGGGAGCTGTTTTTT. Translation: CASSLGRLNTGELFF.

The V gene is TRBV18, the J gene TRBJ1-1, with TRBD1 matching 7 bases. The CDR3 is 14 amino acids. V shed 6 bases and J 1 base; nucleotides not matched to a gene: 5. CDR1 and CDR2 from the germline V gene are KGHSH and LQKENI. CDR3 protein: CASSRDSPNTEAFF. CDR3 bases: TGTGCCAGCTCCCGGGACAGTCCGAACACTGAAGCTTTCTTT.

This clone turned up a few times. Written as DNA, the CDR3 is TGCGCCAGCAGCTTGGAAGGATCGAGGGGGAAAGGCACCGGGGAGCTGTTTTTT. Translating gives CASSLEGSRGKGTGELFF. The chain links TRBV5-1 to TRBJ2-2; the D gene is possibly TRBD1 (6 bases). Trimming stripped 0 bases from V and 4 bases from J, with 19 bases between. The CDR3 is made up of 18 amino acids. Germline CDR1 is SGHRS and CDR2 is YFSETQ. The full variable domain, its missing parts supplied by reference TRBV5-1 and TRBJ2-2, is KAGVTQTPRYLIKTRGQQVTLSCSPISGHRSVSWYQQTPGQGLQFLFEYFSETQRNKGNFPGRFSGRQFSNSRSEMNVSTLELGDSALYLCASSLEGSRGKGTGELFFGEGSRLTVL.

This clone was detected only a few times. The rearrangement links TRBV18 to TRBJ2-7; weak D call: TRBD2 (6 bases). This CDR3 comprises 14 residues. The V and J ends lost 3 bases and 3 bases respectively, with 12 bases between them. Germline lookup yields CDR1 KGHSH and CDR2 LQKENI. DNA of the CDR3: TGTGCCAGCTCACCCGAGGCGGGGATCTACGAGCAGTACTTC. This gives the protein CASSPEAGIYEQYF.

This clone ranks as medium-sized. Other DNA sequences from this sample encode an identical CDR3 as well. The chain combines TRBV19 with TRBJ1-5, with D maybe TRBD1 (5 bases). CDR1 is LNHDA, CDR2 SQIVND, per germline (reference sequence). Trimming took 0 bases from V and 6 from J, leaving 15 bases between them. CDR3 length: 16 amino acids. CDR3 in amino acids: CASSIDLSGFGQPQHF. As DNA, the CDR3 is TGTGCCAGTAGTATAGATCTCTCAGGGTTTGGTCAGCCCCAGCATTTT. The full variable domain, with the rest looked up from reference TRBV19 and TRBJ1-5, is DGGITQSPKYLFRKEGQNVTLSCEQNLNHDAMYWYRQDPGQGLRLIYYSQIVNDFQKGDIAEGYSVSREKKESFPLTVTSAQKNPTAFYLCASSIDLSGFGQPQHFGDGTRLSIL.